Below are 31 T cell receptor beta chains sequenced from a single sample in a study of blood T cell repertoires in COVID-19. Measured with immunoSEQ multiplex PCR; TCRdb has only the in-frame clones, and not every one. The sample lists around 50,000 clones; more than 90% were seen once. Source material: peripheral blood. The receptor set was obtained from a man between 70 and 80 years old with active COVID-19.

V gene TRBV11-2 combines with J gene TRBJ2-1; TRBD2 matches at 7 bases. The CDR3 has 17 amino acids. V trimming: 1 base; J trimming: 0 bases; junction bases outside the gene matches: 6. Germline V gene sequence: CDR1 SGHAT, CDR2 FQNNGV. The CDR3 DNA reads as TGTGCCAGCAGCTTAGTGGTCGGGGGGAGCTCCTACAATGAGCAGTTCTTC. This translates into CASSLVVGGSSYNEQFF.

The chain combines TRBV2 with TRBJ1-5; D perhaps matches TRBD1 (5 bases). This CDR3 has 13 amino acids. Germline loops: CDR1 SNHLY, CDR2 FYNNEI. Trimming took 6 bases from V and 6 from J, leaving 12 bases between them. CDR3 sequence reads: CASSVTAPQPQHF. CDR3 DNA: TGTGCCAGCAGCGTGACAGCCCCTCAGCCCCAGCATTTT.

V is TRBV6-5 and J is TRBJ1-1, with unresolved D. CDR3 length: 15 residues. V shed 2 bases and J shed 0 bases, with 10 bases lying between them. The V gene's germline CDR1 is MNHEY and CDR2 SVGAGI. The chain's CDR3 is CASSYLSFLNTEAFF. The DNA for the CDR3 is TGTGCCAGCAGTTACCTGAGCTTTCTGAACACTGAAGCTTTCTTT.

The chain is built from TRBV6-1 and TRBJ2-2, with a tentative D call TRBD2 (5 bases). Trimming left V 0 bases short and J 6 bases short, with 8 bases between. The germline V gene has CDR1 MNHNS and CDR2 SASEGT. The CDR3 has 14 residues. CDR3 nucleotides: TGTGCCAGCAGTGAAGCGTTCGGGGCCGGGGAGCTGTTTTTT. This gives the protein CASSEAFGAGELFF.

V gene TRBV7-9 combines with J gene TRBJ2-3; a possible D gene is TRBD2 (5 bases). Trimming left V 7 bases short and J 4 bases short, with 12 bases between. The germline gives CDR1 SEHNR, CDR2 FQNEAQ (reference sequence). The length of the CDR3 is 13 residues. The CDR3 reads CASTQLVSDTQYF. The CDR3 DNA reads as TGTGCCAGCACTCAACTAGTTTCAGATACGCAGTATTTT.

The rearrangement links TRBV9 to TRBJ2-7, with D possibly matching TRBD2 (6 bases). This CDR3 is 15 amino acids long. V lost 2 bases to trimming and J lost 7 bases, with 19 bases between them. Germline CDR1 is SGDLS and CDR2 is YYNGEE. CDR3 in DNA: TGTGCCAGCAGCGTTAGCGGTGCCCTACGTTTGGAGCAGTACTTC. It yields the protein CASSVSGALRLEQYF.

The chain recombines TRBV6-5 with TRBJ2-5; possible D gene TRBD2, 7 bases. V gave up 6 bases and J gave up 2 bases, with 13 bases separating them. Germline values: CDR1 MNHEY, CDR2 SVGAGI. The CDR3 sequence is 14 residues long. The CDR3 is CASSRRGGQETQYF. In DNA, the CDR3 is TGTGCCAGCAGCAGGAGGGGGGGGCAAGAGACCCAGTACTTC.

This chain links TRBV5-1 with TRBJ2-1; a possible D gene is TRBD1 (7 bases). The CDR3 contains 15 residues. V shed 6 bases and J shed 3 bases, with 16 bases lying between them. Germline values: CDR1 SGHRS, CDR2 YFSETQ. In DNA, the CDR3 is TGCGCCAGCACCCCGGGACAGACTAGCTACAATGAGCAGTTCTTC. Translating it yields CASTPGQTSYNEQFF.

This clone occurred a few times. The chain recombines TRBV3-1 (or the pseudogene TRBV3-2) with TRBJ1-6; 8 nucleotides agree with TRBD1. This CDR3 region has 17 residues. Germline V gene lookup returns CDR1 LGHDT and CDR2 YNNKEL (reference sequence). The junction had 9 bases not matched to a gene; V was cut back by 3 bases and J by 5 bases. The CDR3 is CASSQTSGQGDNSPLHF. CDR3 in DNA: TGTGCCAGCAGCCAGACCTCCGGACAGGGTGATAATTCACCCCTCCACTTT.

Here the CDR3 reads CASTQGQVLYNEQFF. CDR3 DNA sequence: TGTGCCAGCACCCAGGGACAGGTCCTTTACAATGAGCAGTTCTTC. V is TRBV6-5 and J is TRBJ2-1; 8 nucleotides match TRBD1. This CDR3 has 15 amino acids. Germline assignment: CDR1 MNHEY and CDR2 SVGAGI. The V gene end was trimmed by 7 bases and the J gene end by 4 bases; junction bases not matched to a gene: 9.

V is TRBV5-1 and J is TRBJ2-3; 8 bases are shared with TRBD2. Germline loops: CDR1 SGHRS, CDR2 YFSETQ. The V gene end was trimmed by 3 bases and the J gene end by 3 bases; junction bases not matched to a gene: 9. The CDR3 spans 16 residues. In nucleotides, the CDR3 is TGCGCCAGCAGCTCAGGGGCGGGAGGAGGAACAGATACGCAGTATTTT. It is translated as CASSSGAGGGTDTQYF.

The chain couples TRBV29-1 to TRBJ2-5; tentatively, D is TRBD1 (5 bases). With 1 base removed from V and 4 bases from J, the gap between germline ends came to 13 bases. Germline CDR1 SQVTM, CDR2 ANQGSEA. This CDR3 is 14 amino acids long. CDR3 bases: TGCAGCGTTGAAGGGTGGGGCATGGGAGAGACCCAGTACTTC. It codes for CSVEGWGMGETQYF.

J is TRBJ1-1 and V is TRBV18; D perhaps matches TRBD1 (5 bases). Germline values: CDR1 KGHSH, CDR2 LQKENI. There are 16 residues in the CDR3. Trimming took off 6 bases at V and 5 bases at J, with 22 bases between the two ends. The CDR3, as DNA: TGTGCCAGCTCGCCTTCAGATGGGGGGGGGATGACTGAAGCTTTCTTT. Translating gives CASSPSDGGGMTEAFF. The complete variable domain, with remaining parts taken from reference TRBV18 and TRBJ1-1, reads NAGVMQNPRHLVRRRGQEARLRCSPMKGHSHVYWYRQLPEEGLKFMVYLQKENIIDESGMPKERFSAEFPKEGPSILRIQQVVRGDSAAYFCASSPSDGGGMTEAFFGQGTRLTVV.

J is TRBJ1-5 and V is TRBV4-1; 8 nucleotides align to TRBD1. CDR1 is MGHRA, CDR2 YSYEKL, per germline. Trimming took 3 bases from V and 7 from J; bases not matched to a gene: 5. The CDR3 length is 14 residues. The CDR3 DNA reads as TGCGCCAGCAGCCAGACAGGGGAGGGGCAGCCCCAGCATTTT. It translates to CASSQTGEGQPQHF.

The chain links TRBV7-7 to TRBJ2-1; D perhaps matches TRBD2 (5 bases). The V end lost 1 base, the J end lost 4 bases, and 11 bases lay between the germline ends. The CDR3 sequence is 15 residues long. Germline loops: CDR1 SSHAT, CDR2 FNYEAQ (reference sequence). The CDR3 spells CASSLDSVGYNEQFF. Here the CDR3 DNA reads TGTGCCAGCAGCTTAGATAGCGTCGGGTACAATGAGCAGTTCTTC.

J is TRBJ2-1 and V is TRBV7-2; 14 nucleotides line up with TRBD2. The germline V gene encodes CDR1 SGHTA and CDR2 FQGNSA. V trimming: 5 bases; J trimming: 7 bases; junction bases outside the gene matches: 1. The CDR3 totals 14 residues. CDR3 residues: CASSRTSGRNEQFF. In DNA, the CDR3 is TGTGCCAGCAGCAGGACTAGCGGGAGGAATGAGCAGTTCTTC.

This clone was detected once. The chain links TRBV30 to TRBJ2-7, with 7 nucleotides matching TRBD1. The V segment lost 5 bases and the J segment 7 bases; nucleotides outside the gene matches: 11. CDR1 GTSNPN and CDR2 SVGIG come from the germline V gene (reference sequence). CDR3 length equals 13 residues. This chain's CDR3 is CAWYRRGLGEQYF. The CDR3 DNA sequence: TGTGCCTGGTACCGCAGGGGGTTGGGGGAGCAGTACTTC.

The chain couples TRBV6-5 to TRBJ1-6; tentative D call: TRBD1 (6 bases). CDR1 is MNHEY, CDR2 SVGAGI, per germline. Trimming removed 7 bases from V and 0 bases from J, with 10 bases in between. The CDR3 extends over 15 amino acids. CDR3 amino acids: CASTGQRSYNSPLHF. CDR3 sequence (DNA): TGTGCCAGCACTGGACAGCGCTCCTATAATTCACCCCTCCACTTT.

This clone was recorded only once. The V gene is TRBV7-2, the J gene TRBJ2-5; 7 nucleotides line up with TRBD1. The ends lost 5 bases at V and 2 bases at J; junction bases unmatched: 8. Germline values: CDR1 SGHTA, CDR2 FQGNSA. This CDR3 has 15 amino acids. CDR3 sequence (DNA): TGTGCCAGCAGCCTCCAGGGACAGCGGCAAGAGACCCAGTACTTC. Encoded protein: CASSLQGQRQETQYF.

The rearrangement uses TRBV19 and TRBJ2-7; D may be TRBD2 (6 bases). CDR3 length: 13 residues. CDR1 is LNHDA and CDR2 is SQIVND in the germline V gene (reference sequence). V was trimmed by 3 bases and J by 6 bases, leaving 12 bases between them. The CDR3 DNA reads TGTGCCAGTAGTATTCAGCGGGCAGGCGAGCAGTACTTC. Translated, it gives CASSIQRAGEQYF.

In DNA form, the CDR3 reads TGCACCAGCAGCCAAGATCCCTCACTAGCGGGGGTCCTAGGCATTCAGTACTTC. Its translation is CTSSQDPSLAGVLGIQYF. This chain uses TRBV1 with TRBJ2-4; the table's D gene call, TRBD2, was not cross checked with the DNA. TRBV1 is given as a pseudogene. The CDR3 length is 18 residues.

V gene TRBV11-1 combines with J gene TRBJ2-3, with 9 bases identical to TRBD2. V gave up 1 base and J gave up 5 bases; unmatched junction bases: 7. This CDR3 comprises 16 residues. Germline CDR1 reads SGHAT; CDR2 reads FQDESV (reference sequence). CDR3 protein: CASSLVQAGGRDTQYF. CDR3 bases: TGTGCCAGCAGCTTAGTCCAGGCGGGAGGGAGAGATACGCAGTATTTT.

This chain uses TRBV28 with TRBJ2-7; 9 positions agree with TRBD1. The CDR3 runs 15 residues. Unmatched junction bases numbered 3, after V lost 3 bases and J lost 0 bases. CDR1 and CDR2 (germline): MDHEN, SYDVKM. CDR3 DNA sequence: TGTGCCAGCAGTTTGGGGGACAGGGCCTCCTACGAGCAGTACTTC. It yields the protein CASSLGDRASYEQYF. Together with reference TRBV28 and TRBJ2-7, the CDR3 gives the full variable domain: DVKVTQSSRYLVKRTGEKVFLECVQDMDHENMFWYRQDPGLGLRLIYFSYDVKMKEKGDIPEGYSVSREKKERFSLILESASTNQTSMYLCASSLGDRASYEQYFGPGTRLTVT.

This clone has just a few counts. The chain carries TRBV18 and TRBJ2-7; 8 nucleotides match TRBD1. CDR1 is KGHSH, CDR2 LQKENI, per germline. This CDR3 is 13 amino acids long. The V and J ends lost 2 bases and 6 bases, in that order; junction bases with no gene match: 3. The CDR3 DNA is TGTGCCAGCTCACCAAGGACAGGGAGCGAGCAGTACTTC. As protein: CASSPRTGSEQYF.

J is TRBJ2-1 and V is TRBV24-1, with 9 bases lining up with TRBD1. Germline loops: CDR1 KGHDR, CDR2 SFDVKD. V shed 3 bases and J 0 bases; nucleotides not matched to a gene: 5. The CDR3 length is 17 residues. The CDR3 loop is CATSDPGTGSSYNEQFF. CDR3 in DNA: TGTGCCACCAGTGATCCCGGGACAGGGAGCTCCTACAATGAGCAGTTCTTC.

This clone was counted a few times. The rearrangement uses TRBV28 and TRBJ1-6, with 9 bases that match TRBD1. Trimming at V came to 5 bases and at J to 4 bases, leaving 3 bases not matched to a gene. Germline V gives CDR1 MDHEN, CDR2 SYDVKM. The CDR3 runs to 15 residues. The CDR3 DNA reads TGTGCCAGCAGTCCAGACAGGGGGTATAATTCACCCCTCCACTTT. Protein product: CASSPDRGYNSPLHF.

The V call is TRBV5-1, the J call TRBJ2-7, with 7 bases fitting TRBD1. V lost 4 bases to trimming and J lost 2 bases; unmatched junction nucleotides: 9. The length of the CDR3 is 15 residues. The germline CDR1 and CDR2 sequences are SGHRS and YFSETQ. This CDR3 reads CASSGDREYPYEQYF. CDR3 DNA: TGCGCCAGCAGCGGCGACAGGGAGTACCCCTACGAGCAGTACTTC.

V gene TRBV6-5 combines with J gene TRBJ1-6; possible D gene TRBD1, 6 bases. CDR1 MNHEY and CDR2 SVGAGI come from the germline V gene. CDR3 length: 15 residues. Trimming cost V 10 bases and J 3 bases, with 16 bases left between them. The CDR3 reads CAKYREGSYNSPLHF. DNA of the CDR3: TGTGCCAAATACAGGGAGGGTAGCTATAATTCACCCCTCCACTTT.

Here the CDR3 DNA reads TGTGCCAGCAGCTTGGGGAATGGACAGTCACAAGAGACCCAGTACTTC. Translated: CASSLGNGQSQETQYF. The rearrangement joins TRBV5-8 to TRBJ2-5; possibly TRBD1 for D (6 bases). Germline values: CDR1 SGHTS, CDR2 YDEGEE. V lost 0 bases, J lost 2 bases, and 14 bases lay in between. The CDR3 extends over 16 amino acids.

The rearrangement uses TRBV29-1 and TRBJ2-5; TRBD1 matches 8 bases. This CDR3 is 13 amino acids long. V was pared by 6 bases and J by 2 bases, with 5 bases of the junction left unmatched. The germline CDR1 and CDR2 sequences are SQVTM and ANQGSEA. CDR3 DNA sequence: TGCAGCGTCGACAGGGGCGGTCAAGAGACCCAGTACTTC. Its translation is CSVDRGGQETQYF.

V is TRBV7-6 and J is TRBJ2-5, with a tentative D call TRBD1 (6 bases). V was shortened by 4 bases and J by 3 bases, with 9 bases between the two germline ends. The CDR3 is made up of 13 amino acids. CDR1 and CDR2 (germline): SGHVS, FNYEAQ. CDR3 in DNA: TGTGCCAGCAGCTCCTACAGGGAAGAGACCCAGTACTTC. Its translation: CASSSYREETQYF. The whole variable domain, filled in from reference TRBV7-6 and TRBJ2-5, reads GAGVSQSPRYKVTKRGQDVALRCDPISGHVSLYWYRQALGQGPEFLTYFNYEAQQDKSGLPNDRFSAERPEGSISTLTIQRTEQRDSAMYRCASSSYREETQYFGPGTRLLVL.